The 19 T cell receptor beta chains in this list originate from one sample, sequenced in a study of T cells in Graves' hyperthyroidism and ophthalmopathy. TCR beta CDR3 regions were amplified from RNA transcripts. Using the HTBI primer set, a first-round RT-PCR was run on the TCR CDR3. TCRdb redid the calling of the multiplex PCR reads with MiXCR, one entry per CDR3 protein. The table lists some 600,000 distinct CDR3 sequences, about 15% of them singletons, with 5.8% in the top ten. Material for sequencing was blood. The source is a woman under 40 with Graves' hyperthyroidism that later progressed to Graves' ophthalmopathy.

This clonotype was counted between two and nine times. The chain combines TRBV19 with TRBJ2-7; TRBD1 is a possible D gene (6 bases). The CDR3 spans 14 residues. The germline V gene encodes CDR1 LNHDA and CDR2 SQIVND (reference sequence). The V and J ends lost 5 bases and 2 bases respectively, with 13 bases between them. The CDR3 loop is CASSVLQGPYEQYF. The CDR3, as DNA: TGTGCCAGTAGTGTCCTACAGGGCCCCTACGAGCAGTACTTC. Complete variable domain (other parts from reference TRBV19 and TRBJ2-7): DGGITQSPKYLFRKEGQNVTLSCEQNLNHDAMYWYRQDPGQGLRLIYYSQIVNDFQKGDIAEGYSVSREKKESFPLTVTSAQKNPTAFYLCASSVLQGPYEQYFGPGTRLTVT.

This clonotype was counted at least ten times. CDR3 DNA sequence: TGTGCCAGCAGTTTCTTGGCAGGGCCGAACACTGAAGCTTTCTTT. Protein: CASSFLAGPNTEAFF. The genes are TRBV27 and TRBJ1-1, with D tentatively TRBD1 (5 bases). V lost 3 bases and J lost 1, with 12 bases in between. The CDR3 covers 15 residues. CDR1 is MNHEY, CDR2 SMNVEV, per germline (reference sequence).

V is TRBV7-9 and J is TRBJ2-2; D possibly corresponds to TRBD1 (6 bases). The V end lost 6 bases, the J end lost 6 bases, and 20 bases lay between the germline ends. Per the germline V gene, CDR1 is SEHNR and CDR2 is FQNEAQ (reference sequence). This CDR3 comprises 16 residues. The CDR3, as DNA: TGTGCCAGCAGTATAAAGGGACACTCAGGACCCGGGGAGCTGTTTTTT. It specifies CASSIKGHSGPGELFF.

This clonotype came up many times. J is TRBJ1-6 and V is TRBV6-1; D is ambiguous. This CDR3 region has 12 residues. Germline CDR1 MNHNS, CDR2 SASEGT. The germline V and J ends were trimmed by 8 bases and 14 bases, with 16 bases remaining between them. CDR3 sequence reads: CASCSSVRSLHF. DNA for the CDR3: TGTGCCAGCTGTTCCAGTGTTCGGTCCCTCCACTTT.

This clonotype was recorded at least ten times. J is TRBJ2-1 and V is TRBV9, with D unresolved. From germline, CDR1 is SGDLS and CDR2 YYNGEE. The CDR3 runs 12 residues. The V end was cut by 4 bases, the J end by 7 bases, with 9 bases between. Here the CDR3 reads CASSLNENEQFF. The CDR3 DNA reads TGTGCCAGCAGCTTAAATGAGAATGAGCAGTTCTTC.

In this sample, this clonotype turned up many times. V gene TRBV27 combines with J gene TRBJ1-5; 7 nucleotides agree with TRBD1. Germline V gene lookup returns CDR1 MNHEY and CDR2 SMNVEV (reference sequence). V lost 5 bases to trimming and J lost 5 bases; unmatched junction nucleotides: 3. This CDR3 region has 13 residues. This CDR3 is CASSPTGYQPQHF. CDR3 nucleotide sequence: TGTGCCAGCAGTCCGACAGGGTATCAGCCCCAGCATTTT.

About this clonotype itself: This clone may be a read error of a much larger clone one base away. The V and J genes are TRBV12-3 or TRBV12-4 and TRBJ2-7; D possibly corresponds to TRBD2 (6 bases). This CDR3 contains 13 residues. Trimming shortened V by 3 bases and J by 5 bases, and 11 bases separated the two germline ends. The CDR3 loop is CASSLDGRDEQYF. The CDR3 DNA follows: TGTGCCAGCAGTTTGGACGGGAGAGACGAGCAGTACTTC.

The gene calls are TRBV19 and TRBJ2-2, with 12 bases lining up with TRBD1. Germline CDR1 is LNHDA and CDR2 is SQIVND (reference sequence). Trimming cost V 8 bases and J 5 bases; bases outside gene matches: 6. This CDR3 contains 15 residues. This CDR3 is CASGGTGGVTGELFF. CDR3 DNA: TGTGCCAGTGGGGGGACAGGGGGCGTTACCGGGGAGCTGTTTTTT.

This clonotype appeared many times. This chain uses TRBV28 with TRBJ2-7; 12 bases are shared with TRBD1. The V segment lost 4 bases and the J segment 5 bases; nucleotides outside the gene matches: 6. This CDR3 is 15 amino acids long. The germline CDR1 and CDR2 sequences are MDHEN and SYDVKM. CDR3 nucleotides: TGTGCCAGCAGTTCACCGGGACAGGGGGCCCACGAGCAGTACTTC. This encodes CASSSPGQGAHEQYF.

This clonotype was picked up many times. V gene TRBV11-2 combines with J gene TRBJ2-3; D is uncertain. The CDR3 is 13 residues long. Germline lookup yields CDR1 SGHAT and CDR2 FQNNGV. Trimming cost V 8 bases and J 2 bases, with 11 bases left between them. Here the CDR3 DNA reads TGTGCCAGCGAACATTGGGTCACAGATACGCAGTATTTT. Translation gives CASEHWVTDTQYF.

This clonotype occurred many times. CDR3 in amino acids: CASSYSRGGLTVNTQYF. The DNA for the CDR3 is TGTGCCAGCAGTTACTCGAGGGGCGGCCTCACCGTGAATACGCAGTATTTT. The chain carries TRBV6-2 or TRBV6-3 and TRBJ2-3; D tentatively reads TRBD1 or TRBD2 (5 bases each). There are 17 residues in the CDR3. The V end lost 0 bases, the J end lost 7 bases, and 20 bases lay between the germline ends. The germline V gene has CDR1 MNHEY and CDR2 SVGEGT.

The V call is TRBV19, the J call TRBJ2-4, with TRBD1 identical over 8 bases. CDR3 length equals 15 residues. V lost 5 bases to trimming and J lost 6 bases; unmatched junction nucleotides: 9. CDR1 and CDR2 from the germline V gene are LNHDA and SQIVND (reference sequence). CDR3 region: CASSVQGGSINIQYF. The CDR3 DNA is TGTGCCAGTAGTGTACAGGGGGGTAGTATAAACATTCAGTACTTC.

This clonotype was counted only a few times. J is TRBJ2-7 and V is TRBV5-6, with 7 bases aligning to TRBD2. Looked up from germline, CDR1 is SGHDT and CDR2 is YYEEEE. The CDR3 contains 17 residues. The J segment lost 1 base and the V segment lost 0 bases, leaving 10 bases of the junction unmatched. The CDR3 coding sequence is TGTGCCAGCAGCTTGGGGGTGGGAGGGCTTCGGTCCTACGAGCAGTACTTC. As protein: CASSLGVGGLRSYEQYF.

This clonotype was recorded at least ten times. This sequence joins TRBV20-1 and TRBJ2-3, with D perhaps given as TRBD1 or TRBD2 (5 bases each). This CDR3 comprises 13 residues. Germline lookup yields CDR1 DFQATT and CDR2 SNEGSKA (reference sequence). Trimming left V 6 bases short and J 4 bases short, with 14 bases between. The CDR3 reads CSAEGDQPDTQYF. The CDR3 DNA reads TGCAGTGCAGAAGGGGACCAGCCAGATACGCAGTATTTT.

The V call is TRBV9, the J call TRBJ1-1; a possible D gene is TRBD1 (6 bases). V gave up 1 base and J gave up 2 bases, with 9 bases separating them. Germline V gene data show CDR1 as SGDLS and CDR2 as YYNGEE. This CDR3 has 14 amino acids. Here the CDR3 reads CASSVSGDNTEAFF. In DNA, the CDR3 is TGTGCCAGCAGCGTATCAGGGGACAACACTGAAGCTTTCTTT.

This clonotype has ten or more counts. V usage is TRBV6-5 and J usage is TRBJ1-1; tentative D call: TRBD1 (5 bases). The V end lost 0 bases, the J end lost 0 bases, and 11 bases lay between the germline ends. The length of the CDR3 is 16 residues. The germline CDR1 and CDR2 sequences are MNHEY and SVGAGI. The CDR3 sequence is CASSYSRTPMNTEAFF. Written as DNA, the CDR3 is TGTGCCAGCAGTTACTCGAGGACACCCATGAACACTGAAGCTTTCTTT.

Ten or more counts support this clonotype. The rearrangement uses TRBV18 and TRBJ2-7; 8 nucleotides align to TRBD1. CDR3 length: 16 residues. Unmatched junction bases numbered 6, after V lost 0 bases and J lost 2 bases. CDR1 KGHSH and CDR2 LQKENI come from the germline V gene. The CDR3 loop is CASSPPRDRRPYEQYF. As DNA, the CDR3 is TGTGCCAGCTCACCACCGCGGGACAGGCGACCCTACGAGCAGTACTTC.

The sample holds a few counts of this clonotype. J is TRBJ1-4 and V is TRBV27, with TRBD1 as a possible D gene (5 bases). The germline gives CDR1 MNHEY, CDR2 SMNVEV (reference sequence). The V gene lost 9 bases and the J gene lost 2 bases, with 10 bases spanning the gap. This CDR3 is 13 amino acids long. The CDR3 here is CASQGGTNEKLFF. Written as DNA, the CDR3 is TGTGCCAGTCAGGGAGGTACTAATGAAAAACTGTTTTTT.

The table lists this clonotype with many counts. This chain joins TRBV19 and TRBJ1-3; no clear D. The CDR3 sequence is 14 residues long. In germline, CDR1 is LNHDA, CDR2 SQIVND (reference sequence). Trimming removed 9 bases from V and 0 bases from J, with 12 bases in between. In DNA form, the CDR3 reads TGTGCCAGCCACCCCTTATTCTCTGGAAACACCATATATTTT. Residues: CASHPLFSGNTIYF.